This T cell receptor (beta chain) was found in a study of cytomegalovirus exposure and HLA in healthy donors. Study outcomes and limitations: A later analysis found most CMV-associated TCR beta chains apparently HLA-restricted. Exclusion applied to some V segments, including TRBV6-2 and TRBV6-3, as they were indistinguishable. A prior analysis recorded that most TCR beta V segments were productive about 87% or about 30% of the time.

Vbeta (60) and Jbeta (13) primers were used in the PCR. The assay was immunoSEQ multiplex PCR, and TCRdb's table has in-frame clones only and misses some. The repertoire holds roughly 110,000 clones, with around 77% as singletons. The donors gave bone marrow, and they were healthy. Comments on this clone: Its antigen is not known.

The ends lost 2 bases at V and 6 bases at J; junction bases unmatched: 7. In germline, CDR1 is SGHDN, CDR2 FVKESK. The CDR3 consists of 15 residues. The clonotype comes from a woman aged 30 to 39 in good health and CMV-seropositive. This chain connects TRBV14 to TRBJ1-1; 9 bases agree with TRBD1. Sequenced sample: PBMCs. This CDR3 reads CASSQSGQGGAEAFF. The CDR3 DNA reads TGTGCCAGCAGCCAATCGGGACAGGGAGGCGCTGAAGCTTTCTTT.